The 25 T cell receptor beta chains below come from one sample, sequenced in a study of OX40 agonist ivuxolimab in advanced cancers. Produced via immunoSEQ multiplex PCR; TCRdb's table is partial and in-frame only. The sample comprises over 80,000 clones, 83% of which are singletons, and roughly 0.8% rests with the top ten. The sequenced sample was CD4+ or CD8+ T cells sorted from blood, obtained in a trial of the OX40 agonist ivuxolimab. These receptors all come from an adult with an advanced solid tumor such as melanoma, head and neck, liver or kidney cancer.

The J gene is TRBJ2-3, the V gene TRBV7-7; TRBD2 aligns across 10 bases. This CDR3 has 15 amino acids. From germline, CDR1 is SSHAT and CDR2 FNYEAQ (reference sequence). Trimming removed 5 bases from V and 3 bases from J; junction bases left unmatched: 5. CDR3 loop: CASSPGLAATDTQYF. The CDR3 nucleotides are TGTGCCAGCAGCCCTGGACTAGCGGCTACAGATACGCAGTATTTT.

This chain uses TRBV5-4 with TRBJ2-2; TRBD1 agrees at 10 bases. Germline V gene data show CDR1 as SGHNT and CDR2 as YYREEE (reference sequence). The V and J ends lost 0 bases and 6 bases, in that order; junction bases with no gene match: 8. The CDR3 runs 17 residues. DNA of the CDR3: TGTGCCAGCAGCTTGGCCGGGGACAGGGGTATGGCCGGGGAGCTGTTTTTT. Translated: CASSLAGDRGMAGELFF.

The chain has TRBV7-9 and TRBJ2-2; D is ambiguous. V lost 5 bases and J lost 5, with 6 bases in between. This CDR3 has 12 residues. Germline V CDR1 and CDR2: SEHNR, FQNEAQ (reference sequence). The CDR3 sequence is CASSQATGELFF. The CDR3 region has the DNA TGTGCCAGCAGCCAAGCTACCGGGGAGCTGTTTTTT.

J is TRBJ2-3 and V is TRBV5-6; 9 bases are a match to TRBD2. V shed 3 bases, J shed 1 base, and the junction held 3 bases outside the gene matches. CDR3 length equals 15 residues. The germline V gene has CDR1 SGHDT and CDR2 YYEEEE. CDR3 nucleotide sequence: TGTGCCAGCAGCTGGGGACTAGCTCGCACAGATACGCAGTATTTT. As protein: CASSWGLARTDTQYF.

Comments on this clone: The junction does not match germline at one end; this may be a read error. This rearrangement joins TRBV30 to TRBJ2-5; 8 nucleotides match TRBD2. Germline assignment: CDR1 GTSNPN and CDR2 SVGIG (reference sequence). The CDR3 spans 12 residues. The CDR3 DNA reads as TGTGCCTGGAGTGTCTCCGGGACTAGTTTGCACTTC. Protein: CAWSVSGTSLHF.

This chain links TRBV6-5 with TRBJ1-2; 8 nucleotides line up with TRBD1. V lost 6 bases and J lost 5; bases outside the gene matches: 11. The CDR3 contains 15 residues. The V gene's germline CDR1 is MNHEY and CDR2 SVGAGI. The CDR3 sequence is CASRTLSTGAYGYTF. The CDR3, as DNA: TGTGCCAGCAGGACTCTTTCGACAGGGGCTTATGGCTACACCTTC.

DNA for the CDR3: TGCGCCAGCAGCCCCACCGGGACCCCGGGGGAGCTGTTTTTT. Translated: CASSPTGTPGELFF. The rearrangement uses TRBV5-1 and TRBJ2-2; D may match TRBD1 or TRBD2 (5 bases each). CDR3 size: 14 residues. CDR1 SGHRS and CDR2 YFSETQ come from the germline V gene. Between the trimmed V and J ends, which lost 4 bases and 8 bases, there was a span of 15 bases.

The J gene is TRBJ1-2, the V gene TRBV20-1; no firm D call. Trimming removed 6 bases from V and 8 bases from J, with 13 bases in between. This CDR3 spans 11 amino acids. The germline CDR1 and CDR2 sequences are DFQATT and SNEGSKA (reference sequence). The CDR3 DNA reads as TGCAGTGCCCCGAAGGCGGAAGGCTACACCTTC. Protein product: CSAPKAEGYTF.

The chain couples TRBV4-1 to TRBJ1-2; possibly TRBD1 for D (6 bases). V lost 0 bases and J lost 3, with 8 bases in between. The CDR3 runs 14 residues. Germline loops: CDR1 MGHRA, CDR2 YSYEKL. This CDR3 is CASSQESGDYGYTF. The CDR3 DNA reads TGCGCCAGCAGCCAAGAATCAGGGGACTATGGCTACACCTTC.

The CDR3 DNA reads as TGTGCCAGCAGCTTTATGGACAGGGGGCCCTATGGCTACACCTTC. Translation: CASSFMDRGPYGYTF. This chain uses TRBV5-6 with TRBJ1-2; TRBD1 aligns across 11 bases. Per germline, CDR1 SGHDT and CDR2 YYEEEE. Trimming at V came to 2 bases and at J to 4 bases, leaving 4 bases not matched to a gene. The CDR3 has 15 amino acids.

The chain couples TRBV6-5 to TRBJ2-5, with D possibly being TRBD1 (8 bases). The DNA matches TRBJ2-7 better at its end, which makes the J call doubtful. From germline, CDR1 is MNHEY and CDR2 SVGAGI. This CDR3 is built from 14 residues. The CDR3: CASSRTGRAYEQYF. CDR3 bases: TGTGCCAGCAGTCGGACAGGGAGGGCCTACGAGCAGTACTTC.

The chain has TRBV10-3 and TRBJ2-1; the match to TRBD2 covers 14 bases. V was pared by 10 bases and J by 8 bases, with 7 bases of the junction left unmatched. The CDR3 contains 14 residues. CDR1 is ENHRY and CDR2 is SYGVKD in the germline V gene. CDR3 loop: CATRTSGGRDEQFF. As DNA, the CDR3 is TGTGCCACCCGGACTAGCGGGGGGCGGGATGAGCAGTTCTTC.

V gene TRBV6-5 combines with J gene TRBJ1-1; TRBD1 might be the D (5 bases). The CDR3 covers 13 residues. V lost 5 bases to trimming and J lost 11 bases, with 18 bases between them. Germline loops: CDR1 MNHEY, CDR2 SVGAGI. CDR3 residues: CASSLGQSGGAFF. In nucleotides, the CDR3 is TGTGCCAGCAGTCTAGGACAATCCGGAGGGGCTTTCTTT.

V gene TRBV29-1 combines with J gene TRBJ2-7; D unresolved. Germline CDR1 SQVTM, CDR2 ANQGSEA. Trimming pared 6 bases from V and 3 bases from J, leaving 12 bases between. This CDR3 has 12 residues. CDR3 sequence reads: CSVGVSLYEQYF. CDR3 coding DNA: TGCAGCGTGGGCGTCTCCCTCTACGAGCAGTACTTC.

This CDR3 reads CASSLGASTGEQQYF. The CDR3 DNA reads TGTGCCAGCAGCCTAGGGGCTTCGACAGGCGAACAGCAGTACTTC. V gene TRBV7-6 combines with J gene TRBJ2-7, with D perhaps matching TRBD1 (6 bases). V was pared by 5 bases and J by 8 bases, with 22 bases between. Germline assignment: CDR1 SGHVS and CDR2 FNYEAQ. The CDR3 is 15 residues long.

The rearrangement uses TRBV10-3 and TRBJ1-1; maybe TRBD1 (6 bases). With 2 bases removed from V and 0 bases from J, the gap between germline ends came to 13 bases. This CDR3 has 16 amino acids. Germline loops: CDR1 ENHRY, CDR2 SYGVKD. The CDR3 is CAISEGTQIMNTEAFF. The CDR3 bases are TGTGCCATCAGTGAGGGGACACAGATCATGAACACTGAAGCTTTCTTT.

The J gene is TRBJ2-1, the V gene TRBV9; no clear D gene. Germline CDR1 SGDLS, CDR2 YYNGEE. CDR3 length equals 15 residues. Trimming shortened V by 6 bases and J by 3 bases, and 16 bases separated the two germline ends. CDR3 sequence reads: CASNSFADRYNEQFF. The CDR3 bases are TGTGCCAGCAACTCCTTCGCGGACCGCTACAATGAGCAGTTCTTC. The complete variable domain, with remaining parts taken from reference TRBV9 and TRBJ2-1, reads DSGVTQTPKHLITATGQRVTLRCSPRSGDLSVYWYQQSLDQGLQFLIQYYNGEERAKGNILERFSAQQFPDLHSELNLSSLELGDSALYFCASNSFADRYNEQFFGPGTRLTVL.

A few counts support this clone. V usage is TRBV18 and J usage is TRBJ1-1; no clear D gene. The CDR3 is 13 amino acids. The germline gives CDR1 KGHSH, CDR2 LQKENI. The V end was cut by 6 bases, the J end by 1 base, with 9 bases between. CDR3 region: CASSAARNTEAFF. The CDR3 DNA sequence: TGTGCCAGCTCGGCCGCAAGGAACACTGAAGCTTTCTTT. The whole variable domain, remainder taken from reference TRBV18 and TRBJ1-1, is NAGVMQNPRHLVRRRGQEARLRCSPMKGHSHVYWYRQLPEEGLKFMVYLQKENIIDESGMPKERFSAEFPKEGPSILRIQQVVRGDSAAYFCASSAARNTEAFFGQGTRLTVV.

The genes are TRBV11-2 and TRBJ1-1; the D is unclear. Trimming took 3 bases from V and 7 from J, leaving 12 bases between them. This CDR3 is 13 amino acids long. CDR1 SGHAT and CDR2 FQNNGV come from the germline V gene. The CDR3: CASSFKGIGEAFF. The CDR3 nucleotides read TGTGCCAGCAGCTTTAAGGGAATAGGTGAAGCTTTCTTT.

The genes are TRBV7-9 and TRBJ1-6; 10 positions match TRBD1. CDR1 SEHNR and CDR2 FQNEAQ come from the germline V gene (reference sequence). V was clipped by 4 bases and J by 1 base; unmatched bases: 7. There are 18 residues in the CDR3. In DNA, the CDR3 is TGTGCCAGCAGCTCACCGGCGGGACAGGGGTCCTATAATTCACCCCTCCACTTT. Translating gives CASSSPAGQGSYNSPLHF.

The chain joins TRBV30 to TRBJ2-5; D ambiguous. CDR1 GTSNPN and CDR2 SVGIG come from the germline V gene (reference sequence). The CDR3 extends over 13 amino acids. V shed 4 bases and J shed 3 bases, with 12 bases lying between them. The CDR3 nucleotides read TGTGCCTGGATGGGAATAGGAGAAGAGACCCAGTACTTC. As protein: CAWMGIGEETQYF.

This rearrangement joins TRBV9 to TRBJ1-2, with D possibly matching TRBD1 (5 bases). With 3 bases removed from V and 1 base from J, the gap between germline ends came to 13 bases. Germline V CDR1 and CDR2: SGDLS, YYNGEE. The CDR3 contains 15 residues. CDR3 amino acids: CASSEAGRNNYGYTF. The CDR3 region has the DNA TGTGCCAGCAGCGAGGCGGGACGGAATAACTATGGCTACACCTTC. The whole variable domain, filled in from reference TRBV9 and TRBJ1-2, reads DSGVTQTPKHLITATGQRVTLRCSPRSGDLSVYWYQQSLDQGLQFLIQYYNGEERAKGNILERFSAQQFPDLHSELNLSSLELGDSALYFCASSEAGRNNYGYTFGSGTRLTVV.

The chain uses TRBV20-1 and TRBJ1-2; no clear D gene. The V end lost 3 bases, the J end lost 6 bases, and 8 bases lay between the germline ends. This CDR3 contains 11 residues. Germline V gene sequence: CDR1 DFQATT, CDR2 SNEGSKA (reference sequence). CDR3 in DNA: TGCAGTGCTAGTAAGGTCGATGGCTACACCTTC. Translated, it gives CSASKVDGYTF.

This rearrangement joins TRBV6-5 to TRBJ2-2; D ambiguous. V was pared by 2 bases and J by 0 bases, with 7 bases between. The CDR3 is 15 residues long. The V gene's germline CDR1 is MNHEY and CDR2 SVGAGI. Written as DNA, the CDR3 is TGTGCCAGCAGTTACGACGGATCGAACACCGGGGAGCTGTTTTTT. As protein: CASSYDGSNTGELFF.

This clone has a handful of counts. The rearrangement uses TRBV7-9 and TRBJ2-3; D gene unclear. Trimming removed 5 bases from V and 0 bases from J, with 15 bases in between. This CDR3 is 16 amino acids long. The germline V gene encodes CDR1 SEHNR and CDR2 FQNEAQ (reference sequence). The CDR3 reads CASSLIIGPSTDTQYF. CDR3 DNA sequence: TGTGCCAGCAGCCTGATTATCGGTCCCAGCACAGATACGCAGTATTTT.